The subject of this entry is one T cell receptor beta chain. These data belong to a study of Ad26.COV2.S vaccination and SARS-CoV-2 variants. This CDR3 is built from 13 residues. Trimming took 5 bases from V and 3 from J, leaving 11 bases between them. The germline CDR1 and CDR2 sequences are PRHDT and FYEKMQ (reference sequence). Sample treatment: around 19 received Ad26.COV2.S at low or high dose, single or two shots; several received placebo; per-sample allocation not given. Specimens were obtained on day 63 following the first vaccine or placebo injection. Clones were read by immunoSEQ multiplex PCR, and TCRdb kept only the in-frame ones, dropping some. The sample shows a few hundred thousand clones, about 80% of them seen only once.

The sample was peripheral blood, taken in a trial of Ad26.COV2.S vaccine versus placebo. This receptor was identified in a person aged 18-60 years who received the Ad26.COV2.S COVID-19 vaccine or a placebo. V gene TRBV13 combines with J gene TRBJ2-7; D perhaps matches TRBD2 (5 bases). The CDR3 DNA reads as TGTGCCAGCAGCCCTCGGACTGGCTACGAGCAGTACTTC. It encodes CASSPRTGYEQYF.